This T cell receptor beta chain comes out of a study of memory CD4+ T cells and cytomegalovirus serostatus. Data came from immunoSEQ multiplex PCR; TCRdb stores just in-frame clones and leaves some out. The table has about 59,000 clones, 80% to 85% seen once; the top ten hold more than 1%. Single viable CD3+CD4+CD8-CD45RO+ cells were sorted as the memory CD4+ T cells. CD4+ T cells were isolated by positive magnetic selection. In regard to this clone: The antigen remains undetermined.

Study-wide points: Median bootstrapped AUC for CMV status was approximately 0.96 originally, approximately 0.93 US-trained. CD4+ memory repertoires contained 67 of 164 reported CMV TCRbeta sequences.

This sequence originates from an adult in good health and CMV-seronegative. The sample taken for sequencing was memory CD4+ T cells from blood.

The CDR3 spells CASSPIGRGVQETQYF. CDR3 sequence (DNA): TGCGCCAGCAGCCCAATCGGGAGGGGAGTTCAAGAGACCCAGTACTTC. This chain joins TRBV5-1 and TRBJ2-5; 8 positions match TRBD2. The CDR3 spans 16 residues. Germline CDR1 SGHRS, CDR2 YFSETQ. The V segment lost 4 bases and the J segment 2 bases; nucleotides outside the gene matches: 10.